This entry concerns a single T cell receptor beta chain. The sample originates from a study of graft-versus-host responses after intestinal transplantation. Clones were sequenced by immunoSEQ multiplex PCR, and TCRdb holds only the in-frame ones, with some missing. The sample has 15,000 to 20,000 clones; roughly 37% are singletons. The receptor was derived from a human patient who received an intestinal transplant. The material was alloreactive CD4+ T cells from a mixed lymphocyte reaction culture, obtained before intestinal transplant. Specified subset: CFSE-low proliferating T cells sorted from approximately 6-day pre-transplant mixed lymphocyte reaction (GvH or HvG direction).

CDR3 region: CASRGTRVNTEAFF. The CDR3, as DNA: TGTGCCAGCAGGGGGACACGGGTGAACACTGAAGCTTTCTTT. The V gene is TRBV6-5, the J gene TRBJ1-1, with D perhaps matching TRBD1 (6 bases). Per germline, CDR1 MNHEY and CDR2 SVGAGI. Trimming took off 6 bases at V and 0 bases at J, with 11 bases between the two ends. The CDR3 contains 14 residues.